Listed below are T cell receptor beta chains from one sample, sequenced in a study of shared clonotypes between healthy human individuals. The repertoire was sequenced with immunoSEQ multiplex PCR; TCRdb's copy has only in-frame clones and lacks some. This table has 2,500,000 or so clones, 85% to 95% appearing once. The sequenced sample was naive CD4+ T cells from PBMCs. The receptor set was obtained from a man younger than 30 in good health. Some clones in this sample may be carry-over from other donors' samples. Both conserved end residues are part of each CDR3. A D gene is named only where the DNA matches it firmly. The size of a clone is reported for some rows only, either as once, few or many, or as a class for expanded clones.

clone_size: once
v_call: TRBV5-8
d_call: .
j_call: TRBJ1-5
cdr3_nt: TGTGCCAGCAGCTTGGGGCAGGTAGAAAATCAGCCCCAGCATTTT
cdr3_aa: CASSLGQVENQPQHF

clone_size: .
v_call: TRBV9
d_call: .
j_call: TRBJ1-1
cdr3_nt: TGTGCCAGCAGCCCGATGGGGGGGAACACTGAAGCTTTCTTT
cdr3_aa: CASSPMGGNTEAFF

clone_size: .
v_call: TRBV20-1
d_call: .
j_call: TRBJ2-3
cdr3_nt: TGCAGTGCTAGAACCGGGACTTCGCAGTATTTT
cdr3_aa: CSARTGTSQYF

clone_size: .
v_call: TRBV7-8
d_call: .
j_call: TRBJ2-3
cdr3_nt: TGTGCCAGCAGCTTGGGTGGCACAGATACGCAGTATTTT
cdr3_aa: CASSLGGTDTQYF

clone_size: .
v_call: TRBV9
d_call: TRBD2
j_call: TRBJ2-2
cdr3_nt: TGTGCCAGCAGCGACTGGACTAGCGGGATCACCGGGGAGCTGTTTTTT
cdr3_aa: CASSDWTSGITGELFF

clone_size: .
v_call: TRBV28
d_call: .
j_call: TRBJ1-2
cdr3_nt: TGTGCCAGCAGTTTATCGAATATACGCTATGGCTACACCTTC
cdr3_aa: CASSLSNIRYGYTF

clone_size: .
v_call: TRBV28
d_call: .
j_call: TRBJ1-3
cdr3_nt: TGTGCCAGCAGCCGCCACAGACCCTCTGGAAACACCATATATTTT
cdr3_aa: CASSRHRPSGNTIYF

clone_size: once
v_call: TRBV19
d_call: .
j_call: TRBJ1-4
cdr3_nt: TGTGCCAGTAGTATGAGGGGGGCGATTGAAAAACTGTTTTTT
cdr3_aa: CASSMRGAIEKLFF

clone_size: .
v_call: TRBV2
d_call: TRBD1
j_call: TRBJ2-7
cdr3_nt: TGTGCCAGCAGTGAGTCACAGGGGGATTCCTACGAGCAGTACTTC
cdr3_aa: CASSESQGDSYEQYF

clone_size: .
v_call: TRBV6-1
d_call: TRBD1
j_call: TRBJ1-1
cdr3_nt: TGTGCCAGCAGTGAAGACAGGGGGTTGCAAGCTTTCTTT
cdr3_aa: CASSEDRGLQAFF

clone_size: .
v_call: TRBV10-3
d_call: .
j_call: TRBJ1-2
cdr3_nt: TGTGCCATCTATCACGGGACGAGCTACACCTTC
cdr3_aa: CAIYHGTSYTF

clone_size: once
v_call: TRBV7-2
d_call: .
j_call: TRBJ1-2
cdr3_nt: TGTGCCAGCAGCTTATCGTTTAGGGTTCCGTATGGCTACACCTTC
cdr3_aa: CASSLSFRVPYGYTF

clone_size: .
v_call: TRBV10-3
d_call: .
j_call: TRBJ1-2
cdr3_nt: TGTGCCATCAGCTCCTTGGACAGTAACTATGGCTACACCTTC
cdr3_aa: CAISSLDSNYGYTF

clone_size: .
v_call: TRBV11-2
d_call: TRBD2
j_call: TRBJ2-3
cdr3_nt: TGTGCCAGCAGCTTAGGACTAGCGGGAGGGCCTCGCACAGATACGCAGTATTTT
cdr3_aa: CASSLGLAGGPRTDTQYF

clone_size: once
v_call: TRBV5-1
d_call: .
j_call: TRBJ2-2
cdr3_nt: TGCGCCAGCACCTCCGGTGCGAACACCGGGGAGCTGTTTTTT
cdr3_aa: CASTSGANTGELFF

clone_size: .
v_call: TRBV19
d_call: .
j_call: TRBJ1-1
cdr3_nt: TGTGCCAGTAGTATAGGGTTTGGGGACGCTGAAGCTTTCTTT
cdr3_aa: CASSIGFGDAEAFF

clone_size: .
v_call: TRBV27
d_call: .
j_call: TRBJ2-7
cdr3_nt: TGTGCCAGTTTTGGTTTTAGGGGGGAGGGCCGCTACGAGCAGTACTTC
cdr3_aa: CASFGFRGEGRYEQYF

clone_size: once
v_call: TRBV4-1
d_call: TRBD1
j_call: TRBJ2-1
cdr3_nt: TGCGCCAGCAGCCTACTTGGGACAGCCTACAATGAGCAGTTCTTC
cdr3_aa: CASSLLGTAYNEQFF

clone_size: .
v_call: TRBV5-6
d_call: TRBD1
j_call: TRBJ2-1
cdr3_nt: TGTGCCAGCAGCTTGGGGACAGGACCCCGGAGCTTGAAGCAGTTCTTC
cdr3_aa: CASSLGTGPRSLKQFF

clone_size: .
v_call: TRBV7-6
d_call: .
j_call: TRBJ1-1
cdr3_nt: TGTGCCAGCAGCTTACTTTGGGCAGGGGCGGTTACAGCTTTCTTT
cdr3_aa: CASSLLWAGAVTAFF

clone_size: .
v_call: TRBV9
d_call: TRBD1
j_call: TRBJ1-2
cdr3_nt: TGTGCCAGCAGGACAGGGGGCTATGGCTACACCTTC
cdr3_aa: CASRTGGYGYTF

clone_size: .
v_call: TRBV15
d_call: TRBD2
j_call: TRBJ2-1
cdr3_nt: TGTGCCACGGGACTAGCGGGAGGGATCCATGAGCAGTTCTTC
cdr3_aa: CATGLAGGIHEQFF

clone_size: .
v_call: TRBV4-2
d_call: .
j_call: TRBJ1-1
cdr3_nt: TGTGCCAGCAGCCAAGAAGGGTACACTGAAGCTTTCTTT
cdr3_aa: CASSQEGYTEAFF

clone_size: .
v_call: TRBV5-1
d_call: .
j_call: TRBJ2-7
cdr3_nt: TGCGCCAGCAGCTCACCGGGCTTCAACGAGCAGTACTTC
cdr3_aa: CASSSPGFNEQYF

clone_size: .
v_call: TRBV7-2
d_call: TRBD2
j_call: TRBJ2-3
cdr3_nt: TGTGCCAGCAGCTTAGCTTCTAGCGGGTCCGGAGTAGATACGCAGTATTTT
cdr3_aa: CASSLASSGSGVDTQYF

clone_size: .
v_call: TRBV11-3
d_call: TRBD1
j_call: TRBJ2-1
cdr3_nt: TGTGCCAGCAGCCCGAGCCCATGGGACAGGGACTCCTACAATGAGCAGTTCTTC
cdr3_aa: CASSPSPWDRDSYNEQFF

clone_size: once
v_call: TRBV10-3
d_call: .
j_call: TRBJ2-2
cdr3_nt: TGTGCCATCAGTGAGTCAGACAGAGGCACCGGGGAGCTGTTTTTT
cdr3_aa: CAISESDRGTGELFF

clone_size: .
v_call: TRBV12-5
d_call: .
j_call: TRBJ2-6
cdr3_nt: TGTGCTAGTGGTTTGGTCACTAGCTCTGGGGCCAACGTCCTGACTTTC
cdr3_aa: CASGLVTSSGANVLTF

clone_size: .
v_call: TRBV11-3
d_call: .
j_call: TRBJ1-1
cdr3_nt: TGTGCCAGCAGCTTCGGGGACATGGAGGCTTTCTTT
cdr3_aa: CASSFGDMEAFF

clone_size: .
v_call: TRBV6-6
d_call: .
j_call: TRBJ1-4
cdr3_nt: TGTGCCAGCAGTTACTCGACAGACCATGAAAAACTGTTTTTT
cdr3_aa: CASSYSTDHEKLFF

clone_size: .
v_call: TRBV30
d_call: .
j_call: TRBJ2-2
cdr3_nt: TGTGCCTGGAGTGTAAACAGGTACACCGGGGAGCTGTTTTTT
cdr3_aa: CAWSVNRYTGELFF

clone_size: .
v_call: TRBV5-1
d_call: .
j_call: TRBJ2-5
cdr3_nt: TGCGCCAGCAGCGGCGGGCCTACAGAGACCCAGTACTTC
cdr3_aa: CASSGGPTETQYF

clone_size: .
v_call: TRBV28
d_call: .
j_call: TRBJ2-5
cdr3_nt: TGTGCCAGCAGTCAATATAGGGAGACCCAGTACTTC
cdr3_aa: CASSQYRETQYF

clone_size: few
v_call: TRBV4-1
d_call: TRBD1
j_call: TRBJ1-2
cdr3_nt: TGCGCCAGCAGCCGCGACAGGGAATATGGCTACACCTTC
cdr3_aa: CASSRDREYGYTF

clone_size: .
v_call: TRBV5-1
d_call: .
j_call: TRBJ1-3
cdr3_nt: TGCGCCAGCAGCCCGGACCCTTCTTCCTCTGGAAACACCATATATTTT
cdr3_aa: CASSPDPSSSGNTIYF

clone_size: .
v_call: TRBV11-2
d_call: .
j_call: TRBJ2-5
cdr3_nt: TGTGCCAGCAGCCCATTCACCACAGGAGGGGAAGAGACCCAGTACTTC
cdr3_aa: CASSPFTTGGEETQYF

clone_size: .
v_call: TRBV11-2
d_call: .
j_call: TRBJ2-7
cdr3_nt: TGTGCCAGCAGCGCTAATCTTGGGGGCTACGAGCAGTACTTC
cdr3_aa: CASSANLGGYEQYF

clone_size: .
v_call: TRBV29-1
d_call: TRBD1
j_call: TRBJ1-2
cdr3_nt: TGCAGCGCCGCCGATCGGACAGGCCTCTATGGCTACACCTTC
cdr3_aa: CSAADRTGLYGYTF

clone_size: .
v_call: TRBV5-1
d_call: TRBD2
j_call: TRBJ2-1
cdr3_nt: TGCGCCAGCAGCCCAACGGGACTAGGGGGCTACAATGAGCAGTTCTTC
cdr3_aa: CASSPTGLGGYNEQFF

clone_size: .
v_call: TRBV7-8
d_call: .
j_call: TRBJ1-1
cdr3_nt: TGTGCCAGCAGCTTAGCGCGGGGACAGAACACTGAAGCTTTCTTT
cdr3_aa: CASSLARGQNTEAFF

clone_size: .
v_call: TRBV7-9
d_call: .
j_call: TRBJ1-2
cdr3_nt: TGTGCCAGCAGCTCCTCAGCGGGGGACGGCTACACCTTC
cdr3_aa: CASSSSAGDGYTF

clone_size: .
v_call: TRBV5-6
d_call: TRBD1
j_call: TRBJ2-7
cdr3_nt: TGTGCCAGCAGCTGGAGGACAGGGGGCCTCCACGAGCAGTACTTC
cdr3_aa: CASSWRTGGLHEQYF

clone_size: once
v_call: TRBV29-1
d_call: .
j_call: TRBJ1-1
cdr3_nt: TGCAGCGCTCAACCACAGACGCAAACCCTTCCAGCTTTCTTT
cdr3_aa: CSAQPQTQTLPAFF

clone_size: .
v_call: TRBV27
d_call: .
j_call: TRBJ1-4
cdr3_nt: TGTGCCAGCAGTTTTTCCCCGACGGGGACTAATGAAAAACTGTTTTTT
cdr3_aa: CASSFSPTGTNEKLFF

clone_size: once
v_call: TRBV30
d_call: .
j_call: TRBJ2-7
cdr3_nt: TGTGCCTGGAGTGAGGCAGGGTGGGGCGAGCAGTACTTC
cdr3_aa: CAWSEAGWGEQYF

clone_size: .
v_call: TRBV11-1
d_call: .
j_call: TRBJ2-3
cdr3_nt: TGTGCCAGCAGCTTACTAAGCGCTAACACAGATACGCAGTATTTT
cdr3_aa: CASSLLSANTDTQYF